This T cell receptor (beta chain) stems from a study of blood T cell repertoires in COVID-19. Repertoires were generated with immunoSEQ multiplex PCR, while TCRdb's copy carries only in-frame clones and drops some. The sample includes about 47,000 clones, 80% to 90% seen only once; the top ten take 9.5% to 15%. Trimming left V 9 bases short and J 1 base short, with 9 bases between. CDR1 and CDR2 (germline): MDHEN, SYDVKM. CDR3 size: 12 residues. The sequenced sample was peripheral blood. The TCR originated in a human donor with active COVID-19. The donor label of this sample is uncertain. This chain uses TRBV28 with TRBJ1-1; perhaps TRBD1 as D (5 bases). The CDR3 DNA reads as TGTGCCAGTGACAGCTCGAACACTGAAGCTTTCTTT. Protein: CASDSSNTEAFF.